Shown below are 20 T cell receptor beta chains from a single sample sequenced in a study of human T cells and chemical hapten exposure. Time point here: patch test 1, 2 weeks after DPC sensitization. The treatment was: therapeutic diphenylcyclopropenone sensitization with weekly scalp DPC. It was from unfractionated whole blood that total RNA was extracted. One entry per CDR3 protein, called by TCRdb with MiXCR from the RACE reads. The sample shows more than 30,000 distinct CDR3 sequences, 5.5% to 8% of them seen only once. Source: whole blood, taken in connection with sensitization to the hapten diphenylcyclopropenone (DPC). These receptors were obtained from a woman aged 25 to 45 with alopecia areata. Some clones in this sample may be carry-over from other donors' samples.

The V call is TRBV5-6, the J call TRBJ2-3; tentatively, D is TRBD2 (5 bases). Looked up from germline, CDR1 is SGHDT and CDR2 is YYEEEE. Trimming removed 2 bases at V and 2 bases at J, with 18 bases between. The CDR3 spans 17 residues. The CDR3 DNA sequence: TGTGCCAGCAGCTTCTTGTCCGGGGATAAGTTCACAGATACGCAGTATTTT. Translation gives CASSFLSGDKFTDTQYF.

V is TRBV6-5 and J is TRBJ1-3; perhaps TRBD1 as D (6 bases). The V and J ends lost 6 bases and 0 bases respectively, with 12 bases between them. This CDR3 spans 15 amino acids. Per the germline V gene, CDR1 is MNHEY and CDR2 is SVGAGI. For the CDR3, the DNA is TGTGCCAGCAGCGAGGACAGATTCTCTGGAAACACCATATATTTT. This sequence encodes CASSEDRFSGNTIYF.

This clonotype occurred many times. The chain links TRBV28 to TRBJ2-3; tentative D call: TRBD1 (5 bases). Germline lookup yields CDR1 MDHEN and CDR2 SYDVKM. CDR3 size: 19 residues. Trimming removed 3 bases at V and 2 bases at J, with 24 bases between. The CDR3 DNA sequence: TGTGCCAGCAGTTTTGAAACATCAGCAGGGATTACGATCACAGATACGCAGTATTTT. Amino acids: CASSFETSAGITITDTQYF.

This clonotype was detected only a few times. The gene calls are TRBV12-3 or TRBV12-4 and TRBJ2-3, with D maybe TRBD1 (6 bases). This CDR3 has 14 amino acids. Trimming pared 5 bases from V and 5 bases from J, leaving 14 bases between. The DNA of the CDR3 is TGTGCCAGCAGTCTTGGACCAGGGGAAGATACGCAGTATTTT. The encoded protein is CASSLGPGEDTQYF.

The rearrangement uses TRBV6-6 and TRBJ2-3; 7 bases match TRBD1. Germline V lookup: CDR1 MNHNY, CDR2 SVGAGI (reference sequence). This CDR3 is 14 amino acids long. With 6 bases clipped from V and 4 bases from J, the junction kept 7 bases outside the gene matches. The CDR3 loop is CASRDRQGSDTQYF. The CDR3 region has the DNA TGTGCCAGCAGGGATCGACAGGGTTCAGATACGCAGTATTTT.

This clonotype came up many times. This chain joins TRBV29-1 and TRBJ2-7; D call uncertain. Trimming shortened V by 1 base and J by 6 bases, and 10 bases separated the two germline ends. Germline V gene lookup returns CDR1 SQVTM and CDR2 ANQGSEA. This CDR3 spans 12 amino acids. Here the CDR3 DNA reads TGCAGCGTTGAAGTCCGGGTCGGCGAGCAGTACTTC. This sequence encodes CSVEVRVGEQYF.

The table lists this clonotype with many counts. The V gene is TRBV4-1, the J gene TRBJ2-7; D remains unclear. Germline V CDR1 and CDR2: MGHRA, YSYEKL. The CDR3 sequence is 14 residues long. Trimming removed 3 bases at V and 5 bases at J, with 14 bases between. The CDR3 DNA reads TGCGCCAGCAGCCAGGGCATCCGAGCAGACGAGCAGTACTTC. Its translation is CASSQGIRADEQYF.

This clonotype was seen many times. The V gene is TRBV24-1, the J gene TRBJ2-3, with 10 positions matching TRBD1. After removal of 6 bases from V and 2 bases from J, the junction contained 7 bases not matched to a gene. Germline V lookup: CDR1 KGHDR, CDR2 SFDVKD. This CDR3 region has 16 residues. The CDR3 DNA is TGTGCCACCAGTTACACCGGGACAGGGGCCACAGATACGCAGTATTTT. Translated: CATSYTGTGATDTQYF.

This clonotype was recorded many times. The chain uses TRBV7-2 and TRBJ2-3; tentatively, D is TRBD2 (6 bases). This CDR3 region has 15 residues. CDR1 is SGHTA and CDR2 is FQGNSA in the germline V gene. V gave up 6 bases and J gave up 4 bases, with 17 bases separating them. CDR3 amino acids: CASSWAPGGSDTQYF. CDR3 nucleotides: TGTGCCAGCAGTTGGGCCCCCGGGGGATCAGATACGCAGTATTTT.

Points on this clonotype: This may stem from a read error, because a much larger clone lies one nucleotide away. The CDR3 nucleotides read TGCGCCAGCAGCTTGGGTGGAGGCACCGAGGTTGTCTACACCTTC. Translated, it gives CASSLGGGTEVVYTF. This sequence joins TRBV5-1 and TRBJ1-2; D uncertain. This CDR3 is 15 amino acids long. Trimming pared 0 bases from V and 10 bases from J, leaving 19 bases between. The germline V gene encodes CDR1 SGHRS and CDR2 YFSETQ. Using reference TRBV5-1 and TRBJ1-2 for the parts outside the CDR3, the full variable domain is KAGVTQTPRYLIKTRGQQVTLSCSPISGHRSVSWYQQTPGQGLQFLFEYFSETQRNKGNFPGRFSGRQFSNSRSEMNVSTLELGDSALYLCASSLGGGTEVVYTFGSGTRLTVV.

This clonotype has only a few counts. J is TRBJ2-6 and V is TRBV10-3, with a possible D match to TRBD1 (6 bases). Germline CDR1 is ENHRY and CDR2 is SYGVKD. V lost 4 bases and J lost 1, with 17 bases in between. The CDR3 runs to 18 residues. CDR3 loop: CAISGGQLLMSGANVLTF. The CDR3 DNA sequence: TGTGCCATCAGTGGGGGGCAACTCCTAATGTCTGGGGCCAACGTCCTGACTTTC.

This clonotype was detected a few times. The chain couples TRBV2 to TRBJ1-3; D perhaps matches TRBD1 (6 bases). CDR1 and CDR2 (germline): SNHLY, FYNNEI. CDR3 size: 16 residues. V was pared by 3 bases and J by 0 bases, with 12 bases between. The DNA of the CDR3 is TGTGCCAGCAGTGAGGACAGCTTCCTCTCTGGAAACACCATATATTTT. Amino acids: CASSEDSFLSGNTIYF. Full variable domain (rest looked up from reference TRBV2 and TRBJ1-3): EPEVTQTPSHQVTQMGQEVILRCVPISNHLYFYWYRQILGQKVEFLVSFYNNEISEKSEIFDDQFSVERPDGSNFTLKIRSTKLEDSAMYFCASSEDSFLSGNTIYFGEGSWLTVV.

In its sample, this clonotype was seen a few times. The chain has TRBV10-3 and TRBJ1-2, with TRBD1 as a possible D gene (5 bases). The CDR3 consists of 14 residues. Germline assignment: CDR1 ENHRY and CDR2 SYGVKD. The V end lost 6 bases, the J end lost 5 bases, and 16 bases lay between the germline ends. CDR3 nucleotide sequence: TGTGCCATCAGAGGGGCCCTGTTAATGTATGGCTACACCTTC. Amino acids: CAIRGALLMYGYTF.

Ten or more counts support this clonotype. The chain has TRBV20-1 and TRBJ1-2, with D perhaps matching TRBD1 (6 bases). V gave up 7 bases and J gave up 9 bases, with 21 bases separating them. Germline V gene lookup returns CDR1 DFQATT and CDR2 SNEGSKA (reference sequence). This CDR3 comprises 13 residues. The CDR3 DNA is TGCAGTGTCCCCGAACAGGGAGGTCGGTGCTACACCTTC. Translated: CSVPEQGGRCYTF.

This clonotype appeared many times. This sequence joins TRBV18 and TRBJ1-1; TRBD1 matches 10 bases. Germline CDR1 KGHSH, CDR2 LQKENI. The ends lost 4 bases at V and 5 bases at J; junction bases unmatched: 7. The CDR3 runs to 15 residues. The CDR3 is CASSRLGQGSTEAFF. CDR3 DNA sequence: TGTGCCAGCTCACGCTTGGGACAGGGGTCGACTGAAGCTTTCTTT.

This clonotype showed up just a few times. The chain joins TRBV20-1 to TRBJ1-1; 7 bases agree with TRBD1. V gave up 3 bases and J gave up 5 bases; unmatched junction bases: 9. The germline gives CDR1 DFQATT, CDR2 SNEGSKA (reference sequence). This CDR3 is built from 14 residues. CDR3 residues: CSAREGAYITEAFF. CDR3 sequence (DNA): TGCAGTGCTAGGGAGGGGGCGTATATAACTGAAGCTTTCTTT.

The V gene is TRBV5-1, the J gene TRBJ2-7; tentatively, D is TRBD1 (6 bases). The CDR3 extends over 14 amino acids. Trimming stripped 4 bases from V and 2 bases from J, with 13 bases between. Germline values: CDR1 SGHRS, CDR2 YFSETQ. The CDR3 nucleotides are TGCGCCAGCAGCCCCGGGGACACCCCCTACGAGCAGTACTTC. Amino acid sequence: CASSPGDTPYEQYF.

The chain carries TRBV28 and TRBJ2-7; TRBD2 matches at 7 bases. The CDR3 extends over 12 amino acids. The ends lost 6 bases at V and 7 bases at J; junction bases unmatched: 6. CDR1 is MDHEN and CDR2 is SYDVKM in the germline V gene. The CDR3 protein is CASRSAGSEQYF. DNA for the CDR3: TGTGCCAGCAGATCAGCGGGGAGTGAGCAGTACTTC.

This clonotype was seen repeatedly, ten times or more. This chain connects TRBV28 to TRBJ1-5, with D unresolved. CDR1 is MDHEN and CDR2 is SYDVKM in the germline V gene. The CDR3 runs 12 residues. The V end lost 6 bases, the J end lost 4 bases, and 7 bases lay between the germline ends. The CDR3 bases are TGTGCCAGCAGGACCATGAATCAGCCCCAGCATTTT. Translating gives CASRTMNQPQHF.

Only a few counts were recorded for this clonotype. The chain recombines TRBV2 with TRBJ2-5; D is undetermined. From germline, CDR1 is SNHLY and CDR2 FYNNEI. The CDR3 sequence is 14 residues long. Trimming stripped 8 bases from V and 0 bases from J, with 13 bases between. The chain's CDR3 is CASLRFINQETQYF. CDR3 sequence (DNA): TGTGCCAGCCTCCGCTTTATTAACCAAGAGACCCAGTACTTC.